This T cell receptor beta chain was obtained from a study of blood T cell repertoires in COVID-19. Across the study: COVID-19 samples, acute and convalescent, were from the United States, Italy and Spain. T cells, B-cell-depleted T cells, or PBMCs supplied cDNA or gDNA.

Methods used by the authors: From reference gene primer amplification, estimates of nucleated cell counts were derived. Libraries were prepared by immunoSEQ multiplex PCR; TCRdb keeps only in-frame clonotypes and omits some of them. The V and J calls and clone size are taken from that table; D and trimming were inferred from the DNA. The repertoire consists of under 300,000 clones, with 90% occurring once and the leading ten covering roughly 2%. The CDR3 runs 15 residues. Germline-derived CDR1 and CDR2 are ENHRY and SYGVKD. V dropped 8 bases and J dropped 2; count of bases not matched to a gene: 4. Material: peripheral blood. The V call is TRBV10-3, the J call TRBJ2-5; 14 positions agree with TRBD2. This receptor was obtained from a woman in her fifties or sixties with COVID-19, enrolled during active disease. The CDR3 DNA reads TGTGCCATCGGGGGGACTAGCGGGGGTCAAGAGACCCAGTACTTC. Its protein product is CAIGGTSGGQETQYF.